These 5 T cell receptor beta chains originate from one sample sequenced in a study of blood T cell repertoires in COVID-19. The assay was immunoSEQ multiplex PCR, and TCRdb's table has in-frame clones only and misses some. The table lists some 170,000 clones, 80% to 90% of them singletons. The sample was PBMCs or T cells enriched from blood (not recorded which). The receptors stem from a man aged 45 to 65 who had recovered from COVID-19.

The V and J genes are TRBV28 and TRBJ1-2; 7 positions match TRBD1. After removal of 4 bases from V and 4 bases from J, the junction contained 9 bases not matched to a gene. This CDR3 region has 15 residues. Germline-derived CDR1 and CDR2 are MDHEN and SYDVKM. Written as DNA, the CDR3 is TGTGCCAGCAGTTCCGGGACAGCCCACCTCTATGGCTACACCTTC. It encodes CASSSGTAHLYGYTF.

This clone was seen a single time. The CDR3 DNA is TGTGCCAGCATCCGGGAGAGGGGGCGCGACTATGGCTACACCTTC. This sequence encodes CASIRERGRDYGYTF. The gene calls are TRBV2 and TRBJ1-2, with TRBD1 matching over 7 bases. The CDR3 covers 15 residues. CDR1 and CDR2 (germline): SNHLY, FYNNEI. The V segment lost 7 bases and the J segment 3 bases; nucleotides outside the gene matches: 11.

The genes are TRBV5-1 and TRBJ2-7; weak D call: TRBD1 (6 bases). V was cut by 7 bases and J by 0 bases, with 17 bases left in between. This CDR3 region has 15 residues. The V gene's germline CDR1 is SGHRS and CDR2 YFSETQ. The CDR3 spells CASGKQGLSSYEQYF. CDR3 DNA sequence: TGCGCCAGCGGAAAACAGGGTTTAAGCTCCTACGAGCAGTACTTC.

This clone showed up just once. The rearrangement uses TRBV6-5 and TRBJ1-2; possibly TRBD1 for D (6 bases). V lost 6 bases to trimming and J lost 4 bases, with 18 bases between them. Germline V CDR1 and CDR2: MNHEY, SVGAGI. The length of the CDR3 is 15 residues. The DNA of the CDR3 is TGTGCCAGCAGCACCAAGGGGGGGAAGACCTATGGCTACACCTTC. The encoded protein is CASSTKGGKTYGYTF.

This clone was recorded once. V is TRBV6-5 and J is TRBJ2-3, with 8 bases matching TRBD2. CDR3 length: 15 amino acids. Germline CDR1 reads MNHEY; CDR2 reads SVGAGI. V was pared by 6 bases and J by 6 bases, with 11 bases of the junction left unmatched. Here the CDR3 reads CASRDGGAFLDTQYF. In DNA, the CDR3 is TGTGCCAGCAGGGACGGGGGGGCGTTTTTGGATACGCAGTATTTT.